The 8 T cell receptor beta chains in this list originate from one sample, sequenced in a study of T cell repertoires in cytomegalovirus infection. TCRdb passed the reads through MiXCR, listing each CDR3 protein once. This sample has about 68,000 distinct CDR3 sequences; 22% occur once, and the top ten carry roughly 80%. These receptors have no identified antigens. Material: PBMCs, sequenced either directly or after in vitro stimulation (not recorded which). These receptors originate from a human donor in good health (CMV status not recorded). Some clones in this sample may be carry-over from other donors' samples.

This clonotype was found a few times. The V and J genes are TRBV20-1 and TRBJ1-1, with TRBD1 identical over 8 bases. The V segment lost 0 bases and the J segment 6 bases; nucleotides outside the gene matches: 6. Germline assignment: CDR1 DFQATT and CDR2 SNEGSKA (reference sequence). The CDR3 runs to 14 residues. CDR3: CSARETGGVSEAFF. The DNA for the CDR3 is TGCAGTGCTAGAGAAACAGGGGGTGTATCTGAAGCTTTCTTT.

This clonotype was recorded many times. CDR3 amino acids: CASSLAVFPAGANTGELFF. The CDR3 DNA sequence: TGTGCCAGCAGCTTAGCTGTATTCCCCGCGGGAGCGAACACCGGGGAGCTGTTTTTT. The J gene is TRBJ2-2, the V gene TRBV7-6; 7 bases match TRBD2. Germline assignment: CDR1 SGHVS and CDR2 FNYEAQ. V gave up 0 bases and J gave up 0 bases; unmatched junction bases: 10. The CDR3 loop spans 19 amino acids.

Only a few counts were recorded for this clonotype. CDR3 protein: CASSWDQSAGYTF. CDR3 in DNA: TGTGCCAGCAGTTGGGACCAATCTGCTGGCTACACCTTC. The chain couples TRBV6-1 to TRBJ1-2; TRBD1 is a possible D gene (5 bases). The germline V gene has CDR1 MNHNS and CDR2 SASEGT. There are 13 residues in the CDR3. Trimming left V 5 bases short and J 7 bases short, with 14 bases between.

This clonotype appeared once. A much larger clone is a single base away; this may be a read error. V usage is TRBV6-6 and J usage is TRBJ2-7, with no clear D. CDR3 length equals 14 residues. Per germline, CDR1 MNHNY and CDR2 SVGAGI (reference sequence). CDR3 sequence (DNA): TGTGCCGGCAGTTACTCGGTGCTATCCTACGAGCAGTACTTC. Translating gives CAGSYSVLSYEQYF.

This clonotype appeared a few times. The CDR3 reads CAKRPGQANEKLFF. CDR3 nucleotide sequence: TGTGCCAAGAGACCGGGACAGGCTAATGAAAAACTGTTTTTT. The chain employs TRBV2 and TRBJ1-4, with 8 bases that match TRBD1. V trimming: 10 bases; J trimming: 3 bases; junction bases outside the gene matches: 7. The germline V gene encodes CDR1 SNHLY and CDR2 FYNNEI. The CDR3 extends over 14 amino acids.

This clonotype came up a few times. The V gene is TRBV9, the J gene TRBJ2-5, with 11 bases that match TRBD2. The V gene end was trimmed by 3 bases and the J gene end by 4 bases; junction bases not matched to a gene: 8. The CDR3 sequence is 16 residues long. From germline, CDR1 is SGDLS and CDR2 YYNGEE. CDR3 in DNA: TGTGCCAGCAGCGCGGGACTAGCGGTAACAGTAGAGACCCAGTACTTC. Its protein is CASSAGLAVTVETQYF.

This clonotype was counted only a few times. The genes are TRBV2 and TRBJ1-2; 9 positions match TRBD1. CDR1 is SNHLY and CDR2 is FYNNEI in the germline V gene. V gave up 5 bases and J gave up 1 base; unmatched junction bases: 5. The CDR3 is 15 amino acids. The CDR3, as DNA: TGTGCCAGCAGTCCCACAGGGGGCGTTAACTATGGCTACACCTTC. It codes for CASSPTGGVNYGYTF.

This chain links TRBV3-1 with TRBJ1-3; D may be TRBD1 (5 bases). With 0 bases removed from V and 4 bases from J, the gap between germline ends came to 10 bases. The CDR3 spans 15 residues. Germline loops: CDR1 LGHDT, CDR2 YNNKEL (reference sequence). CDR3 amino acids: CASSQDRRGGNTIYF. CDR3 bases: TGTGCCAGCAGCCAAGATCGTCGGGGCGGAAACACCATATATTTT.